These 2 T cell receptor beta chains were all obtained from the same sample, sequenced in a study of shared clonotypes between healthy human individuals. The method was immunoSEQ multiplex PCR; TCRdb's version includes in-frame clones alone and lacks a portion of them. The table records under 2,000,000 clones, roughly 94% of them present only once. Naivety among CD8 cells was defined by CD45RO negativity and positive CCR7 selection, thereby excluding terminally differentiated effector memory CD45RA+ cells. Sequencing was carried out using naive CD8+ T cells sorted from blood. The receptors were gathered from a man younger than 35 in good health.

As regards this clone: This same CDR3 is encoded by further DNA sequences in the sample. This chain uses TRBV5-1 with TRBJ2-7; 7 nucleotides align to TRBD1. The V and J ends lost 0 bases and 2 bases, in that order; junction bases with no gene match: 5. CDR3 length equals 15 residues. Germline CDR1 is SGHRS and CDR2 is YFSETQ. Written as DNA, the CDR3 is TGCGCCAGCAGCTTGGGACAGGGACGGACCTACGAGCAGTACTTC. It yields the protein CASSLGQGRTYEQYF.

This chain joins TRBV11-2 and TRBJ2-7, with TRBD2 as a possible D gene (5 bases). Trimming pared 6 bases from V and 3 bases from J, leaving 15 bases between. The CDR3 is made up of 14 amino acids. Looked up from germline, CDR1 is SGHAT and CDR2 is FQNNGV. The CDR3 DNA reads TGTGCCAGCAGTAATCCTCCGGGGATCTACGAGCAGTACTTC. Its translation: CASSNPPGIYEQYF.